The 8 T cell receptor beta chains below come from one sample, sequenced in a study of blood T cell repertoires in COVID-19. Assay: immunoSEQ multiplex PCR; the TCRdb copy retains only in-frame clones and omits some. The top ten hold approximately 7.9% of the sample, which has 180,000 or so clones, 65% to 85% seen once. Sequenced: PBMCs or T cells enriched from blood (not recorded which). Receptor source: a man aged 35-49 years who had recovered from COVID-19.

This clone is a singleton in its sample. This chain connects TRBV12-3 or TRBV12-4 to TRBJ1-1; 7 nucleotides align to TRBD1. The CDR3 contains 13 residues. V was clipped by 8 bases and J by 3 bases; unmatched bases: 6. The CDR3 loop is CASAFRGDTEAFF. CDR3 nucleotide sequence: TGTGCCAGCGCCTTCAGGGGGGACACTGAAGCTTTCTTT.

The rearrangement links TRBV13 to TRBJ2-7; 8 nucleotides align to TRBD1. In germline, CDR1 is PRHDT, CDR2 FYEKMQ (reference sequence). V lost 0 bases to trimming and J lost 4 bases; unmatched junction nucleotides: 11. This CDR3 is built from 17 residues. As DNA, the CDR3 is TGTGCCAGCAGCTTAGGGACAGGGGCCGCTACTGGTTACGAGCAGTACTTC. This translates into CASSLGTGAATGYEQYF.

A few counts support this clone. The chain recombines TRBV5-1 with TRBJ2-7; 13 nucleotides agree with TRBD2. CDR1 and CDR2 (germline): SGHRS, YFSETQ. V shed 4 bases, J shed 0 bases, and the junction held 10 bases outside the gene matches. CDR3 length: 18 amino acids. The CDR3: CASSRRTSGGPTSYEQYF. The CDR3 bases are TGCGCCAGCAGCCGGAGGACTAGCGGGGGTCCCACCTCCTACGAGCAGTACTTC. Using reference TRBV5-1 and TRBJ2-7 for the parts outside the CDR3, the full variable domain is KAGVTQTPRYLIKTRGQQVTLSCSPISGHRSVSWYQQTPGQGLQFLFEYFSETQRNKGNFPGRFSGRQFSNSRSEMNVSTLELGDSALYLCASSRRTSGGPTSYEQYFGPGTRLTVT.

The V and J genes are TRBV5-4 and TRBJ1-1; D is possibly TRBD1 (5 bases). There are 15 residues in the CDR3. V lost 2 bases and J lost 1, with 12 bases in between. The germline gives CDR1 SGHNT, CDR2 YYREEE (reference sequence). CDR3 coding DNA: TGTGCCAGCAGCTTCCTTCAGGGCCCGAACACTGAAGCTTTCTTT. This encodes CASSFLQGPNTEAFF. Full variable domain (rest looked up from reference TRBV5-4 and TRBJ1-1): ETGVTQSPTHLIKTRGQQVTLRCSSQSGHNTVSWYQQALGQGPQFIFQYYREEENGRGNFPPRFSGLQFPNYSSELNVNALELDDSALYLCASSFLQGPNTEAFFGQGTRLTVV.

This chain links TRBV5-1 with TRBJ2-3; 7 bases agree with TRBD2. Germline V gene data show CDR1 as SGHRS and CDR2 as YFSETQ. The ends lost 3 bases at V and 7 bases at J; junction bases unmatched: 5. The CDR3 totals 13 residues. The CDR3 spells CASSSAGVNTQYF. In nucleotides, the CDR3 is TGCGCCAGCAGCTCCGCGGGGGTGAATACGCAGTATTTT.

The CDR3: CASSQDRVGTDTQYF. The CDR3, as DNA: TGTGCCAGCAGCCAAGATCGGGTTGGCACAGATACGCAGTATTTT. V gene TRBV4-2 combines with J gene TRBJ2-3; D is undetermined. The CDR3 totals 15 residues. CDR1 is LGHNA, CDR2 YNFKEQ, per germline. V was shortened by 0 bases and J by 1 base, with 8 bases between the two germline ends.

The V call is TRBV10-3, the J call TRBJ1-2, with D possibly TRBD1 on 6 matching bases. This CDR3 region has 14 residues. The germline CDR1 and CDR2 sequences are ENHRY and SYGVKD. V gave up 10 bases and J gave up 2 bases, with 17 bases separating them. The CDR3 nucleotides are TGTGCCACCACCACCCCAGGGGACAACTATGGCTACACCTTC. This codes for CATTTPGDNYGYTF.

V and J are TRBV14 and TRBJ2-2, with D unclear. This CDR3 region has 13 residues. The germline gives CDR1 SGHDN, CDR2 FVKESK. Between the trimmed V and J ends, which lost 1 base and 10 bases, there was a span of 10 bases. CDR3 protein: CASSQGSVEELFF. CDR3 DNA sequence: TGTGCCAGCAGCCAAGGGAGTGTAGAGGAGCTGTTTTTT.